This T cell receptor (gamma chain) was recovered during a study of human gamma delta and Vdelta1 T cells. In the case of this clone: TCRdb's entry gives the protein of a much larger clone, which mismatches this DNA's translation at residue 10, likely from a read error; the protein reported here is translated from the DNA.

Germline V gene sequence: CDR1 VINAFY, CDR2 YDVSNSKD. The V and J ends lost 3 bases and 8 bases, in that order; junction bases with no gene match: 13. The CDR3 has 14 residues. TCRdb called clones anew from the PCR reads with CATT. Here the sample spans thousands of gamma-chain clones, 5.2% being singletons. The sequenced material came from naive CD27+ Vdelta1 gamma-delta T cells from blood. The chain joins TRGV5 to TRGJ1 or TRGJ2. The TCR sequence derives from a human donor in good health. The CDR3 protein is CATWDRGGRHKKLF. The CDR3 DNA reads as TGTGCCACCTGGGACCGCGGTGGGAGGCATAAGAAACTCTTT.